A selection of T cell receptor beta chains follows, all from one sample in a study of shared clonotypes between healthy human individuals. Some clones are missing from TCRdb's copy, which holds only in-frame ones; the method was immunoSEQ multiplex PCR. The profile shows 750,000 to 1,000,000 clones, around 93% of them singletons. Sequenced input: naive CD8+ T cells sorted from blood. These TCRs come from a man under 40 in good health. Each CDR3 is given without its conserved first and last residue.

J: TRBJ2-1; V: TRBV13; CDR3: ASSTPPGLVYEQF
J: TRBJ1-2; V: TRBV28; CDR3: ASSSNRGYGYT
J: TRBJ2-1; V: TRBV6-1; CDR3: ASSEGEGTGIAEQF
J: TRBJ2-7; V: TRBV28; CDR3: ASSVGPGESYEQY
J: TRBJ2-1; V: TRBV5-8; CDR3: ASSSGDRLNEQF
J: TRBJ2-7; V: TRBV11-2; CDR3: ASSLDERGASYGQY
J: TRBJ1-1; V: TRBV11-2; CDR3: ASSSAAGGNTEAF
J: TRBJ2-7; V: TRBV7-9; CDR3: ASSPPWGLSSYEQY
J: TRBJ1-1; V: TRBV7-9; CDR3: ASSLVLAFAEAF
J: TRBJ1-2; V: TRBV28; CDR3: ASSPTSGLDIYGYT
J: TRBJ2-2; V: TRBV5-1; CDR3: ASSLAGGGELF
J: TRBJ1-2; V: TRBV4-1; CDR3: ASSQVGEVNYGYT
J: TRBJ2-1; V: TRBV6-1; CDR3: ASSSPTGLHRQF
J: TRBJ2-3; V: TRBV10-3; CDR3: AISESLRTPTDTQY
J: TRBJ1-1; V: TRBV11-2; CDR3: ASSLVGMNTEAF
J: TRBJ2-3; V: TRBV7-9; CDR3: ASSPRGAADTQY
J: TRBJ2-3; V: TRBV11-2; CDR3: ASSLDSLAPSTDTQY
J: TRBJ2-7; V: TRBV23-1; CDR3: ASSPSSSGSRQTYEQY
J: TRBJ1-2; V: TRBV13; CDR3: ASSTGQGVNYGYT
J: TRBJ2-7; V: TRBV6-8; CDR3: ASSYRQLAARDEQY
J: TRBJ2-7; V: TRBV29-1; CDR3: SVEQGAEYEQY
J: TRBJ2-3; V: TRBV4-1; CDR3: ASSQDPTSEDTQY
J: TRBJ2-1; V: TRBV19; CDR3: ASSMGGRRSYNEQF
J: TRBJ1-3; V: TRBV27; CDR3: AKRKTAPGNTIY
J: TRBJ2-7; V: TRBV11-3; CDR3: ASSFGYTYEQY
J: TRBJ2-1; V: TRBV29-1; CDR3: SVEFAESSYNEQF
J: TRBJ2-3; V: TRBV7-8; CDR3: ASSLIPQGTDTQY
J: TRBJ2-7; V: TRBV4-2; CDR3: ASSTIDSGLASSYEQY
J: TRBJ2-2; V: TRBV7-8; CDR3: ASSLVGTRGDTGELF
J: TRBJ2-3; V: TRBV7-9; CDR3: ASSLGGLGGPDTQY
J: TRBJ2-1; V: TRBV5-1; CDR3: ASSNGLAGAKYNEQF
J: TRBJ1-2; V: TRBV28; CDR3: ASGANYGYT
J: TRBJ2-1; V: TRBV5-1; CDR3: ASLNFYNEQF
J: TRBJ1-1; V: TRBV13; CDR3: ASRSTGDRTMNTEAF
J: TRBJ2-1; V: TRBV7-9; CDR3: ASSLTRTASNEQF
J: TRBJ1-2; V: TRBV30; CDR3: AWSPTVRSYGYT
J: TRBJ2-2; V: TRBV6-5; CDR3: ASSYSNREYTGELF
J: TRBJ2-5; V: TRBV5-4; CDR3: ASSLWLDGEETQY
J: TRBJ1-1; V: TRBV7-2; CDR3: ASSSRDGVTLTEAF
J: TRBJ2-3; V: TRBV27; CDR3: ASSLFGSTDTQY
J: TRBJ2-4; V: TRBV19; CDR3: ASSIVVGRGTEKNIQY
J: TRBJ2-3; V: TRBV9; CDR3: ASLPEGGTDTQY
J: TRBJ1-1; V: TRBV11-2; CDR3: ASSLAPGRNTEAF
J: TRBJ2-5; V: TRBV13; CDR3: ASSFGTSAPETQY
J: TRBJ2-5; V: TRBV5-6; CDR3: ASRVGEARETQY
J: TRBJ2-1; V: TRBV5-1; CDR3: ASRFRGQGSYNEQF